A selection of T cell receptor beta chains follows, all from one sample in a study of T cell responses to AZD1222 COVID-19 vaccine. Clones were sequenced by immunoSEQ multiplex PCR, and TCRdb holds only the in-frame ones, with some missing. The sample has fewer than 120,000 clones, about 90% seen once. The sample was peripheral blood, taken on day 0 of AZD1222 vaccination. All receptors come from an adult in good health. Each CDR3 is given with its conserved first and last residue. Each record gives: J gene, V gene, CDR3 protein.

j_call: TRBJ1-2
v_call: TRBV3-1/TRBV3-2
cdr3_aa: CASSQDSLVGYTF

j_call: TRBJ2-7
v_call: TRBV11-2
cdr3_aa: CASSTLRNEQYF

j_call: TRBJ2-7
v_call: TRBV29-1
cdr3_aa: CSVGTQLGYEQYF

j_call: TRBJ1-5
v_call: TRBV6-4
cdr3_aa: CASSVEVNQPQHF

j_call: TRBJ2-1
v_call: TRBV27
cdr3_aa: CASSRGRSEQFF

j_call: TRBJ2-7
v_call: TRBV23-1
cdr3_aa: CASSPNPLAPYEQYF

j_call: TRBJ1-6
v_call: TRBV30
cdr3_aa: CAWRDMDRGSPLHF

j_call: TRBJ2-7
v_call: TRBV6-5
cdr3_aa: CASSPGGSYEQYF

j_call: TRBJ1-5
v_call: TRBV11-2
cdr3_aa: CASSLTGLAPQHF

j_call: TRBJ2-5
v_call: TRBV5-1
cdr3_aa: CASSSLAGVEETQYF

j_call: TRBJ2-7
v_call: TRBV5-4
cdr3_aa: CASSLWTGLSSYEQYF

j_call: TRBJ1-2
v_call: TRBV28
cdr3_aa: CASSPGGNYGYTF

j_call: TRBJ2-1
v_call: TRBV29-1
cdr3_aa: CSVGTGGYNEQFF

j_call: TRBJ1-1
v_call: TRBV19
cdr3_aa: CASSIRRNTEAFF

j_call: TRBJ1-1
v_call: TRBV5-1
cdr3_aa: CASSLDTSNTEAFF

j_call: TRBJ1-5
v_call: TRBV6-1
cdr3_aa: CASSEGVGASQPQHF

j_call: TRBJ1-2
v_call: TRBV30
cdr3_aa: CAWSLQDFYGYTF

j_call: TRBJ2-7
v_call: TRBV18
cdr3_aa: CASSPQRGLPYEQYF

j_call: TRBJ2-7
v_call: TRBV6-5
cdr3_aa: CASSQALDEQYF

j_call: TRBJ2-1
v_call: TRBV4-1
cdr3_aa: CASSRGGQNEQFF

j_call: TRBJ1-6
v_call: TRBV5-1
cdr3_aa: CASSGTVLQDSPLHF

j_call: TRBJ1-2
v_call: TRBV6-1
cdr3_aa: CASSDGTAYFYGYTF

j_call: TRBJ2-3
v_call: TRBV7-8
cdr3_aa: CASSPPLILAGGPDTQYF

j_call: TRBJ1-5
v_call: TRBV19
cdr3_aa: CASSMDRGSNQPQHF

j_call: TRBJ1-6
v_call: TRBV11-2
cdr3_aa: CASSMTGYSNSPLHF

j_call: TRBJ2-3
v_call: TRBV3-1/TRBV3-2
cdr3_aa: CASSGQGGTDTQYF

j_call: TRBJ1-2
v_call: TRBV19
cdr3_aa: CASSNRGRSTYGYTF

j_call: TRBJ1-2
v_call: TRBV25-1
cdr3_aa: CASSEVLRAQANYGYTF

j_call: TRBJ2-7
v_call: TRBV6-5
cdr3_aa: CASSSPQDRYEQYF

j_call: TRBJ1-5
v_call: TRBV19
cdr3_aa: CASSNGWVQPQHF

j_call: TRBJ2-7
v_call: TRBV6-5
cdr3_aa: CASSYNTGSGSYEQYF

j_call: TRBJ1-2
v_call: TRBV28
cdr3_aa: CASILGGSNYGYTF

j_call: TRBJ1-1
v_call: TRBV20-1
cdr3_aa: CSARVGSPFF

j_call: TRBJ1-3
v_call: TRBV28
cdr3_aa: CASSFGGLNGNTIYF

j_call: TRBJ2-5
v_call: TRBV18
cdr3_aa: CASSENRGKETQYF

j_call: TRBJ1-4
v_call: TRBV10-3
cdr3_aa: CAAGGQGLLRNEKLFF

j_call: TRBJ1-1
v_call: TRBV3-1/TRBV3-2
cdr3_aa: CASSQAWLRRNTEAFF

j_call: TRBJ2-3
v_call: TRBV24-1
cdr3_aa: CATSDYNTGTSPSTDTQYF

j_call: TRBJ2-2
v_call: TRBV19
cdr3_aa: CASTLRATGELFF